These T cell receptor beta chains were read from a single sample in a study of Graves' ophthalmopathy and Graves' hyperthyroidism. MiXCR, run by TCRdb on the multiplex PCR reads, gives a single entry per CDR3 protein. The sample carries hundreds of thousands of distinct CDR3 sequences, approximately 40% recorded once. The sample consisted of peripheral blood. The source is an adult man with Graves' ophthalmopathy. The CDR3 runs from the conserved cysteine through the conserved F or W. Fields, in order: clone size, J gene, D gene, V gene, CDR3 DNA, CDR3 protein. The D gene is left open where the match is weak. Some rows have no size entry. The others give once, few or many, or a class for an expanded clone.

many | TRBJ1-2 | TRBD1 | TRBV5-1 | TGCGCCAGCAGCTTTGAGCCCCGGACAGGGGATGGCTACACCTTC | CASSFEPRTGDGYTF
- | TRBJ1-6 | - | TRBV6-6 | TGTGCCAGCAGCTGGGGGGATTCACCCCTCCACTTT | CASSWGDSPLHF
- | TRBJ2-6 | TRBD1 | TRBV10-3 | TGTGCCATCAGCGGGACAGATAACTCTGGGGCCAACGTCCTGACTTTC | CAISGTDNSGANVLTF
few | TRBJ2-7 | - | TRBV2 | TGTGCCAGCAGTTACAATGAGGGAACCACCTACGAGCAGTACTTC | CASSYNEGTTYEQYF
- | TRBJ2-7 | TRBD1 | TRBV7-2 | TGTGCCAGCAGCGATAACAGGGGGATAAGCTCCTACGAGCAGTACTTC | CASSDNRGISSYEQYF
once | TRBJ2-7 | TRBD2 | TRBV20-1 | TGCAGTGCTAGAGATTGGGGAATGACTAGCGGGGGGGACTACGAGCAGTACTTC | CSARDWGMTSGGDYEQYF
many | TRBJ1-5 | - | TRBV19 | TGTGCCAGCTCCAAGAAGGGCAGCGGCAATCAGCCCCAGCATTTT | CASSKKGSGNQPQHF
many | TRBJ1-1 | - | TRBV7-8 | TGTGCCAGCAGCTTAGGTGGGGCAGGCCCAGCTTTCTTT | CASSLGGAGPAFF
- | TRBJ2-5 | TRBD1 | TRBV7-9 | TGTGCCAGCAGCACGAGACAGGGGCCCTGGGAGACCCAGTACTTC | CASSTRQGPWETQYF
- | TRBJ2-6 | - | TRBV2 | TGTGCCAGCAGGGTTCGGACTTTC | CASRVRTF
- | TRBJ2-2 | TRBD2 | TRBV20-1 | TGCAGTGCCAGCGGGGGGACGAACACCGGGGAGCTGTTTTTT | CSASGGTNTGELFF
- | TRBJ1-2 | TRBD1 | TRBV10-3 | TGTGCCGTCAGACAGGGGGCTTCTCCTGGAAACACCTTC | CAVRQGASPGNTF
- | TRBJ2-7 | TRBD1 | TRBV7-8 | TGTGCCAGCAGCTCCCCCGGGACAGCAGGGTACGAGCAGTACTTC | CASSSPGTAGYEQYF
- | TRBJ2-2 | TRBD2 | TRBV6-4 | TGTGCCAGCAGTGAATATTGGGAGGGCCGTATCGGGGAGCTGTTTTTT | CASSEYWEGRIGELFF
- | TRBJ2-2 | - | TRBV9 | TGTGCCAGCAGCCCTCAACGGGAGACCGGGGAGCTGTTTTTT | CASSPQRETGELFF
- | TRBJ2-3 | - | TRBV2 | TGTGCCAGTAGCACGAGCACAGATACGCAGTATTTT | CASSTSTDTQYF
- | TRBJ2-7 | - | TRBV19 | TGTGCCAGTAGTATAGCGGAGACTCCTGCCTACGAGCAGTACTTC | CASSIAETPAYEQYF
once | TRBJ1-4 | TRBD1 | TRBV20-1 | TGCAGTTCTAGGGCCGGGACAGGACCAGAAAAACTGTTTTTT | CSSRAGTGPEKLFF
- | TRBJ1-6 | - | TRBV24-1 | TGTGCTAGAGACCTCGGACAGAATAATTCACCCCTCCACTTT | CARDLGQNNSPLHF
- | TRBJ2-7 | TRBD2 | TRBV7-9 | TGTGCCAGCAGCCGGGAGGACTACGAGCAGTACTTC | CASSREDYEQYF
- | TRBJ1-1 | - | TRBV2 | TGTGCCAGCAGTGAAGCGGGGGTCGGATCTTCGGGTACTGAAGCTTTCTTT | CASSEAGVGSSGTEAFF
many | TRBJ1-2 | TRBD1 | TRBV2 | TGTGCCAGCAGTGGGAGGACAGGGTTTGACTATGGCTACACCTTC | CASSGRTGFDYGYTF
many | TRBJ2-7 | - | TRBV10-1 | TGCGCCAGCAGTGAGTTTCCAGCAAGCGTCTCCTACGAGCAGTACTTC | CASSEFPASVSYEQYF
- | TRBJ2-3 | TRBD2 | TRBV9 | TGTGCCAGCAGTGAGTCTACTAGCGGGGGTACAGATACGCAGTATTTT | CASSESTSGGTDTQYF
- | TRBJ1-4 | - | TRBV2 | TGTGCCAGCAGTGAATCCTCCACTAATGAAAAACTGTTTTTT | CASSESSTNEKLFF
- | TRBJ1-1 | - | TRBV9 | TGTGCCTGGATACGCATCACATCAGGCCGGAGCGATGAAGCTTTCTTT | CAWIRITSGRSDEAFF